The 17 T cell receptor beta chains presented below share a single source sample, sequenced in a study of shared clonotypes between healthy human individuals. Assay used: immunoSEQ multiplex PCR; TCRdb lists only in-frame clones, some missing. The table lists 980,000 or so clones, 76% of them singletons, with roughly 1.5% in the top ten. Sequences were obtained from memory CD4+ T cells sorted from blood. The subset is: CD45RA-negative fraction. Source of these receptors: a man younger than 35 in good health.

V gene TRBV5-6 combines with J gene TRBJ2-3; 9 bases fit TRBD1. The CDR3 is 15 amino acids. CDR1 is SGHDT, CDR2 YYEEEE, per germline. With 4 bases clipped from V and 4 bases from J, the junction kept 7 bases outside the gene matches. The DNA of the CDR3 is TGTGCCAGCAGCCTAGCACAGGGGGCAGCAGATACGCAGTATTTT. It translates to CASSLAQGAADTQYF.

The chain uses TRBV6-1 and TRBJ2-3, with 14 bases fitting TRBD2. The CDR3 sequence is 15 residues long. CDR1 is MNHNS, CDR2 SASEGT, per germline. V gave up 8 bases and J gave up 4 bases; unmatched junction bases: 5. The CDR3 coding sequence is TGTGCCAGCGAGGGACTAGCGGGGGTAGCAGATACGCAGTATTTT. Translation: CASEGLAGVADTQYF.

CDR3 sequence (DNA): TGTGCCAGCAGCCCGCCAGGGGGCCAAGAGACCCAGTACTTC. Amino acids: CASSPPGGQETQYF. V usage is TRBV7-9 and J usage is TRBJ2-5, with 7 positions matching TRBD1. The germline gives CDR1 SEHNR, CDR2 FQNEAQ (reference sequence). Losses at the gene ends were 5 bases for V and 1 base for J; bases not matched to a gene: 4. The CDR3 consists of 14 residues. The full variable domain, in which reference TRBV7-9 and TRBJ2-5 provide the parts outside the CDR3, is DTGVSQNPRHKITKRGQNVTFRCDPISEHNRLYWYRQTLGQGPEFLTYFQNEAQLEKSRLLSDRFSAERPKGSFSTLEIQRTEQGDSAMYLCASSPPGGQETQYFGPGTRLLVL.

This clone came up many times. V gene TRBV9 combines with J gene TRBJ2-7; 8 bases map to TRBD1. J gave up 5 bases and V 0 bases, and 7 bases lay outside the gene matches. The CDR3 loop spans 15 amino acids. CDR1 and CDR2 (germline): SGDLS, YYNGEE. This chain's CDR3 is CASSVGGQGRNEQYF. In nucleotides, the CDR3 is TGTGCCAGCAGCGTAGGAGGACAGGGAAGGAACGAGCAGTACTTC. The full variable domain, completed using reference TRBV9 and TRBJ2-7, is DSGVTQTPKHLITATGQRVTLRCSPRSGDLSVYWYQQSLDQGLQFLIQYYNGEERAKGNILERFSAQQFPDLHSELNLSSLELGDSALYFCASSVGGQGRNEQYFGPGTRLTVT.

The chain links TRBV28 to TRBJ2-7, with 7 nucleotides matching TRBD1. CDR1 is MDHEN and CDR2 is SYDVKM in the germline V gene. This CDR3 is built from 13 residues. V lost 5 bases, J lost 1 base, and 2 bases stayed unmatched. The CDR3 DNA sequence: TGTGCCAGCAGTGAGGGACAGTCCTACGAGCAGTACTTC. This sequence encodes CASSEGQSYEQYF.

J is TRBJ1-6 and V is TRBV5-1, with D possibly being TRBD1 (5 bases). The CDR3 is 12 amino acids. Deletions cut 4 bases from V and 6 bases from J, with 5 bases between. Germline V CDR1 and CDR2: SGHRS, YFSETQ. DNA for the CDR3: TGCGCCAGCAGCGACAGTAATTCACCCCTCCACTTT. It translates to CASSDSNSPLHF.

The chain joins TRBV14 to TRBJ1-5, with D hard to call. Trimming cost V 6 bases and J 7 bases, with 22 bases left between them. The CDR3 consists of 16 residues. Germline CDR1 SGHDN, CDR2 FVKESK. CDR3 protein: CASRPNGELIVQPQHF. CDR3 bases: TGTGCCAGCAGACCTAATGGGGAGCTAATAGTGCAGCCCCAGCATTTT.

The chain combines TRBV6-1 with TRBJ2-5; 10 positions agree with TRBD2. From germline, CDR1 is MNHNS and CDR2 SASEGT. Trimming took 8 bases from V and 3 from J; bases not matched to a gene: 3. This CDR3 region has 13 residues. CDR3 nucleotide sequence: TGTGCCAGCGGGGGACTAGCGAAAGAGACCCAGTACTTC. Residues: CASGGLAKETQYF.

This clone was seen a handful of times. CDR3: CASKEGDYSNQPQHF. CDR3 sequence (DNA): TGTGCCAGTAAAGAGGGAGATTATAGCAATCAGCCCCAGCATTTT. The rearrangement joins TRBV19 to TRBJ1-5, with D uncertain. CDR1 is LNHDA and CDR2 is SQIVND in the germline V gene (reference sequence). V shed 7 bases and J shed 0 bases, with 13 bases lying between them. The CDR3 is 15 residues long.

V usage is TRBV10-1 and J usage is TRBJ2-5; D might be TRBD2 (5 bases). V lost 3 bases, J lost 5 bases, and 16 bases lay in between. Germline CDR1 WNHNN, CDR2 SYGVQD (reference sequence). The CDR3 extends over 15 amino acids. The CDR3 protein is CASSDPRGNVETQYF. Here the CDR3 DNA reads TGCGCCAGCAGTGATCCCAGAGGGAATGTCGAGACCCAGTACTTC.

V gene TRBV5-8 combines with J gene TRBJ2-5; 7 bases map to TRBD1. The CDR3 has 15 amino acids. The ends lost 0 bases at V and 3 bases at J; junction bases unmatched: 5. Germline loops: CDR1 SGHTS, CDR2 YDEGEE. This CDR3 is CASSLEGRGKETQYF. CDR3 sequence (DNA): TGTGCCAGCAGCTTGGAAGGCAGGGGGAAAGAGACCCAGTACTTC.

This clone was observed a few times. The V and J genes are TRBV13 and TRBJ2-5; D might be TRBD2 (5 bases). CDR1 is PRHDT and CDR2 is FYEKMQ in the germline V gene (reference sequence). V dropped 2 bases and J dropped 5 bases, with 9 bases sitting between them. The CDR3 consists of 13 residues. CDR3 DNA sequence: TGTGCCAGCAGCTTAAATCCGGGGGAGACCCAGTACTTC. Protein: CASSLNPGETQYF.

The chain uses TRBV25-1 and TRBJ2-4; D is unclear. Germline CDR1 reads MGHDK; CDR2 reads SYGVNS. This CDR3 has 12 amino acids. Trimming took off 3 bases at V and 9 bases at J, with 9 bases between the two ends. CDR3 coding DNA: TGTGCCAGCAGTGACCGGGTGAGCATTCAGTACTTC. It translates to CASSDRVSIQYF.

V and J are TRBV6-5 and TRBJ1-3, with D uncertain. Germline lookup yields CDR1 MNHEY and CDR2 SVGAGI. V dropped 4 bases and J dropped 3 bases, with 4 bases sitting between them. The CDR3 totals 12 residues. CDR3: CASSSGGNTIYF. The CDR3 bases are TGTGCCAGCAGTTCTGGTGGAAACACCATATATTTT.

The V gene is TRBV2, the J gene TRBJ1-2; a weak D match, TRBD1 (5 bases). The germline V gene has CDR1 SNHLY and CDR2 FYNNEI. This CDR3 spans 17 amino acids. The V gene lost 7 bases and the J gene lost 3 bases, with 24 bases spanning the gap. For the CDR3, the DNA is TGTGCCAGCAACATAAATTTTAGGGACTGGAAAGACTATGGCTACACCTTC. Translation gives CASNINFRDWKDYGYTF.

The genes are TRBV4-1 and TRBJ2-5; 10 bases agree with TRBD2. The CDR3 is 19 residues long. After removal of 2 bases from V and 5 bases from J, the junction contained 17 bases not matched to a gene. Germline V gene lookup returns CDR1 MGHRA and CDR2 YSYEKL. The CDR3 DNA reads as TGCGCCAGCAGCCAATCAAGTATGGAGCGGGAGGGCAGCAAGGAGACCCAGTACTTC. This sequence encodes CASSQSSMEREGSKETQYF.

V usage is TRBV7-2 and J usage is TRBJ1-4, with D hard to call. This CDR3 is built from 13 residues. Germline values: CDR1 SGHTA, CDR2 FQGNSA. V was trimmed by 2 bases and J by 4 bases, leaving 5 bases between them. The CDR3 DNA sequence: TGTGCCAGCAGCTTATGGGATAATGAAAAACTGTTTTTT. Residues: CASSLWDNEKLFF.